The T cell receptor beta chain described here comes from a study of shared clonotypes between healthy human individuals. With 5 bases removed from V and 2 bases from J, the gap between germline ends came to 10 bases. CDR1 and CDR2 from the germline V gene are MNHEY and SMNVEV (reference sequence). The CDR3 spans 13 residues. TCRdb's table, derived via immunoSEQ multiplex PCR, lists solely in-frame clones and lacks some. Of under 550,000 clones listed, 90% to 97% are singletons. This sequence was found in a woman aged 25 to 39 in good health. Material for sequencing was naive CD4+ T cells sorted from blood. Sample subset: CD45RA+ positively selected. V gene TRBV27 combines with J gene TRBJ2-7; D is undetermined. CDR3 nucleotide sequence: TGTGCCAGCAGTCCCAGGAACCCCTACGAGCAGTACTTC. It yields the protein CASSPRNPYEQYF.